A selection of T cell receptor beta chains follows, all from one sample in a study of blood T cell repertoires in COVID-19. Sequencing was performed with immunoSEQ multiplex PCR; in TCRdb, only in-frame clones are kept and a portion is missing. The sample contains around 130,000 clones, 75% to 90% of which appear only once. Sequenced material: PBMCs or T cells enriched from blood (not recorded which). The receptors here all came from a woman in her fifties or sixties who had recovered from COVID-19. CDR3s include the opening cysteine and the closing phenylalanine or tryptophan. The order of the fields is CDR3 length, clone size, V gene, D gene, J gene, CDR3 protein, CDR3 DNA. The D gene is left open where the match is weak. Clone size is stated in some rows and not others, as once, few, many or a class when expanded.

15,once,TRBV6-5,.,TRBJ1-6,CASGRSSSYNSPLHF,TGTGCCAGTGGTCGATCCAGCTCCTATAATTCACCCCTCCACTTT
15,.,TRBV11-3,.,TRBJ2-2,CASSPRSGNTGELFF,TGTGCCAGCAGCCCCCGGTCAGGAAACACCGGGGAGCTGTTTTTT
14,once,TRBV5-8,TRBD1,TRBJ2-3,CASSKGQVGDTQYF,TGTGCCAGCAGCAAGGGACAGGTTGGGGATACGCAGTATTTT
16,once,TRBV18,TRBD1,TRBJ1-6,CASSPQGTGGNSPLHF,TGTGCCAGCTCACCACAGGGGACAGGGGGCAATTCACCCCTCCACTTT
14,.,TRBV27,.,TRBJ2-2,CASSLFRAGGELFF,TGTGCCAGCAGTTTATTCAGGGCAGGCGGGGAGCTGTTTTTT
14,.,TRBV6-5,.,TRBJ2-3,CASSSPGGAGNRYF,TGTGCCAGCAGTTCCCCCGGTGGGGCGGGGAATCGGTATTTT
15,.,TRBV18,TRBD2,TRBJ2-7,CASSVQGSGGNEQYF,TGTGCCAGCTCAGTCCAGGGTAGCGGGGGGAACGAGCAGTACTTC
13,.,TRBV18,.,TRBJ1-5,CASSPGREQPQHF,TGTGCCAGCTCTCCGGGGAGGGAACAGCCCCAGCATTTT
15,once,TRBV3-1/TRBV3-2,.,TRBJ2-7,CASSPSRPGGYEQYF,TGTGCCAGCAGCCCCTCCCGACCAGGGGGGTACGAGCAGTACTTC
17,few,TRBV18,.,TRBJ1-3,CASSPMDRSISGNTIYF,TGTGCCAGCTCACCGATGGACAGATCGATCTCTGGAAACACCATATATTTT
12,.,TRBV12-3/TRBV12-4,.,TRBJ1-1,CASSRTNTEAFF,TGTGCCAGCAGCCGAACTAACACTGAAGCTTTCTTT
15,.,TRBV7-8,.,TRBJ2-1,CASSLPQGYGNEQFF,TGTGCCAGCAGCCTACCCCAGGGTTATGGCAATGAGCAGTTCTTC
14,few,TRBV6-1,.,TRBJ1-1,CASSEIATAGEAFF,TGTGCCAGCAGTGAAATTGCGACGGCGGGTGAAGCTTTCTTT
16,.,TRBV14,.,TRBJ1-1,CASSQDVGRGNTEAFF,TGTGCCAGCAGCCAAGACGTGGGTCGAGGGAACACTGAAGCTTTCTTT
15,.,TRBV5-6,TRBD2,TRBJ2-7,CASSIGTSPSYEQYF,TGTGCCAGCAGCATCGGGACTAGCCCGTCCTACGAGCAGTACTTC
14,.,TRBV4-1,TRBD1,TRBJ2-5,CASSQPGQGETQYF,TGCGCCAGCAGCCAACCGGGACAGGGGGAGACCCAGTACTTC
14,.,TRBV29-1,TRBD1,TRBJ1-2,CSVAGTGMGYGYTF,TGCAGCGTTGCGGGGACAGGGATGGGCTATGGCTACACCTTC
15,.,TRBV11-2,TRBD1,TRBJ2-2,CASSTRDRNTGELFF,TGTGCCAGCAGCACCCGGGACAGGAACACCGGGGAGCTGTTTTTT
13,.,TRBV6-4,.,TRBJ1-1,CASKVGENTEAFF,TGTGCCAGCAAAGTAGGGGAGAACACTGAAGCTTTCTTT
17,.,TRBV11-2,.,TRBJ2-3,CASSFRRQPVGTDTQYF,TGTGCCAGCAGCTTTCGCAGACAGCCGGTCGGCACAGATACGCAGTATTTT
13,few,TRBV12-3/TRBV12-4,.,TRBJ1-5,CASSLPSNQPQHF,TGTGCCAGCAGTTTACCAAGCAATCAGCCCCAGCATTTT
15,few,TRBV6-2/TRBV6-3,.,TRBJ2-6,CASSGDSSGANVLTF,TGTGCCAGCAGTGGCGACAGCTCTGGGGCCAACGTCCTGACTTTC
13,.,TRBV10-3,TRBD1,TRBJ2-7,CAVRDSFSYEQYF,TGTGCCGTCCGGGACAGCTTCTCCTACGAGCAGTACTTC
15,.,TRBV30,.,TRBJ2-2,CAWSVETPGAGELFF,TGTGCCTGGAGTGTCGAGACCCCAGGGGCCGGGGAGCTGTTTTTT
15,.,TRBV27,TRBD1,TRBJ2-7,CASSIGQGKSYEQYF,TGTGCCAGCAGTATTGGACAGGGGAAGTCCTACGAGCAGTACTTC
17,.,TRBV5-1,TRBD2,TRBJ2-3,CASSTATGGLAADTQYF,TGCGCCAGCAGCACCGCTACTGGGGGACTAGCGGCAGATACGCAGTATTTT
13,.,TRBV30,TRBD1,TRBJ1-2,CAWDRGPGYGYTF,TGTGCCTGGGACAGGGGGCCGGGGTATGGCTACACCTTC
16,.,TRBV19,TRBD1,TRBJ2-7,CASRTGTGGMPYEQYF,TGTGCCAGTAGAACCGGGACAGGGGGAATGCCTTACGAGCAGTACTTC
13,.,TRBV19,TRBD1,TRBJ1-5,CASSETGNQPQHF,TGTGCCAGCTCGGAGACAGGGAATCAGCCCCAGCATTTT
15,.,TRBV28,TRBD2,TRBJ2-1,CASRPPSGGAKEQFF,TGTGCCAGCAGGCCACCTAGCGGGGGGGCCAAGGAGCAGTTCTTC
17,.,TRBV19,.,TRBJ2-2,CASSIGAGSTGNGELFF,TGTGCCAGTAGTATTGGGGCAGGCTCCACAGGGAACGGGGAGCTGTTTTTT
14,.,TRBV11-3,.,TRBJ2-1,CASSPRAGLGEQFF,TGTGCCAGCAGCCCCAGAGCAGGTCTCGGTGAGCAGTTCTTC
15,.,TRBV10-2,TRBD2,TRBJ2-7,CASSRSSGDLYEQYF,TGCGCCAGCAGTAGATCTAGCGGGGACCTCTACGAGCAGTACTTC
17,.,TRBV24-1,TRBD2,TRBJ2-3,CATSDPSGLADPDTQYF,TGTGCCACCAGTGACCCGTCGGGACTAGCGGATCCAGATACGCAGTATTTT
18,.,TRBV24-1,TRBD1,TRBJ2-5,CATSDRHTGTGSPETQYF,TGTGCCACCAGTGACCGGCACACCGGGACAGGGTCCCCGGAGACCCAGTACTTC
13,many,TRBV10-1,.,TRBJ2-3,CASSDRGTDTQYF,TGCGCCAGCAGTGATCGCGGCACAGATACGCAGTATTTT
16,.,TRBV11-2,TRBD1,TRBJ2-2,CASSLRDRPNTGELFF,TGTGCCAGCAGCCTCCGGGACAGGCCGAACACCGGGGAGCTGTTTTTT